This T cell receptor beta chain was identified during a study of T-cell reconstitution after alpha-beta-depleted transplantation in children. The TCRbeta library was prepared with unique molecular identifiers. Using its own MiXCR run on the PCR reads, TCRdb lists one record per CDR3 protein. Of about 110,000 distinct CDR3 sequences in the sample, under 13% are singletons; the top ten hold 6.5% to 9.5%. This clonotype was observed a handful of times. Just one base apart from a much larger clone, this may be a read error. The source was PBMCs from the stem cell graft donor, collected from the stem cell graft. The sequence came from a human donor who donated a stem cell graft to a child with acute lymphoblastic leukemia.

The CDR3 reads CASSLGGLEAQGANGLTF. CDR3 bases: TGCGCCAGCAGCTTGGGAGGGCTCGAAGCTCAAGGGGCCAACGGCCTGACTTTC. This rearrangement joins TRBV5-1 to TRBJ2-6, with D perhaps being TRBD1 or TRBD2 (5 bases each). The CDR3 runs to 18 residues. CDR1 and CDR2 (germline): SGHRS, YFSETQ.